This TCR beta chain stems from a study of neurological immune-mediated disorders. Study-level points and caveats: The most TCR clonal expansion was seen in HTLV-1-associated myelopathy, and the least was seen in multiple sclerosis, which fell below healthy controls.

V lost 3 bases to trimming and J lost 5 bases, with 11 bases between them. The CDR3 spans 14 residues. TCRdb fed the 5' RACE reads into MiXCR, producing one record per CDR3 protein. The sample records 65,000 to 95,000 distinct CDR3 sequences, 5.8% being singletons. Noted time point: longitudinal time-point 2. This clonotype was seen at least ten times. Antigen: not known. The chain links TRBV12-3 or TRBV12-4 to TRBJ2-1; D gene ambiguous. Sequences were obtained from PBMCs. The clonotype was recovered from a woman aged 55-75 years with multiple sclerosis. The DNA for the CDR3 is TGTGCCAGCAGTTTTGGTCAGGTGAACAATGAGCAGTTCTTC. Its protein is CASSFGQVNNEQFF.